The 5 T cell receptor beta chains below come from one sample, sequenced in a study of blood T cell repertoires in COVID-19. TCRdb's copy holds only in-frame clones and misses some; the assay was immunoSEQ multiplex PCR. The sample includes 200,000 to 250,000 clones, about 87% of them seen just once. Sequencing was performed on peripheral blood. These receptors were obtained from a young man with COVID-19, enrolled during active disease.

This clone has more than one count but fewer than ten. The chain joins TRBV7-3 to TRBJ2-7; 8 bases match TRBD1. The V gene's germline CDR1 is SGHTA and CDR2 FQGTGA. The V segment lost 5 bases and the J segment 1 base; nucleotides outside the gene matches: 4. The CDR3 consists of 14 residues. CDR3 protein: CASSDTGGSYEQYF. In nucleotides, the CDR3 is TGTGCCAGCAGCGACACAGGGGGTTCCTACGAGCAGTACTTC.

The chain is built from TRBV5-1 and TRBJ2-1, with D perhaps matching TRBD1 (6 bases). CDR3 length: 14 residues. The germline V gene encodes CDR1 SGHRS and CDR2 YFSETQ. Trimming stripped 2 bases from V and 6 bases from J, with 12 bases between. CDR3 amino acids: CASSLPGTRNEQFF. For the CDR3, the DNA is TGCGCCAGCAGCTTACCCGGGACACGCAATGAGCAGTTCTTC.

The chain is built from TRBV5-4 and TRBJ2-3; D may be TRBD1 (6 bases). Germline CDR1 reads SGHNT; CDR2 reads YYREEE (reference sequence). The CDR3 is 15 residues long. Trimming removed 0 bases from V and 2 bases from J, with 10 bases in between. CDR3 sequence reads: CASSLADRYTDTQYF. CDR3 coding DNA: TGTGCCAGCAGCTTGGCCGACAGGTACACAGATACGCAGTATTTT.

This clone came up once. The CDR3, as DNA: TGTGCCACCAGTGCGGGACAGGGGAGCAACGAGCAGTACTTC. Residues: CATSAGQGSNEQYF. The V and J genes are TRBV24-1 and TRBJ2-7; TRBD1 aligns across 10 bases. The junction had 5 bases not matched to a gene; V was cut back by 5 bases and J by 5 bases. The CDR3 totals 14 residues. Germline CDR1 reads KGHDR; CDR2 reads SFDVKD.

V and J are TRBV28 and TRBJ1-1; no reliable D call. Germline-derived CDR1 and CDR2 are MDHEN and SYDVKM. Trimming removed 4 bases from V and 5 bases from J, with 11 bases in between. CDR3 length: 13 amino acids. In nucleotides, the CDR3 is TGTGCCAGCAGTTCCCCCGGGAGAACTGAAGCTTTCTTT. This codes for CASSSPGRTEAFF.